This entry lists 18 T cell receptor beta chains sequenced from one sample in a study of vaccination and CD4 T cells after COVID-19. An Oncomine TCR Beta short-read assay was used to sequence the DNA from cultured CD4+ T cells. TCRdb independently ran MiXCR on the PCR reads; one entry per CDR3 protein. Of approximately 12,000 distinct CDR3 sequences listed, less than 70% were seen once; the top ten hold roughly 7.2%. Antigens for these TCRs are unknown. Treatment: approximately 9-day PBMC culture with coronavirus spike peptide pools or control peptides (ViraFEST assay). Sequenced here: CD4+ T cells from blood, cultured in vitro, sampled before SARS-CoV-2 vaccination. These receptors were obtained from a human donor who had recovered from COVID-19.

This rearrangement joins TRBV10-3 to TRBJ1-5; no clear D gene. With 0 bases removed from V and 4 bases from J, the gap between germline ends came to 10 bases. The germline V gene has CDR1 ENHRY and CDR2 SYGVKD. The CDR3 length is 15 residues. In DNA, the CDR3 is TGTGCCATCAGTGAGTCCGTGGCAGCAAATCAGCCCCAGCATTTT. Its translation: CAISESVAANQPQHF.

In its sample, this clonotype was seen a few times. The chain joins TRBV12-3 or TRBV12-4 to TRBJ1-2; D is unresolved. The CDR3 runs to 12 residues. V was pared by 3 bases and J by 0 bases, with 2 bases between. The CDR3: CASSFSNYGYTF. In DNA form, the CDR3 reads TGTGCCAGCAGTTTTTCTAACTATGGCTACACCTTC.

This chain joins TRBV7-3 and TRBJ2-3; D not resolved. V shed 5 bases and J shed 8 bases, with 17 bases lying between them. The CDR3 is 14 amino acids. Germline CDR1 reads SGHTA; CDR2 reads FQGTGA. The CDR3 DNA reads TGTGCCAGCAGCGACCCCCGTGCCCCGGGTACGCAGTATTTT. As protein: CASSDPRAPGTQYF.

This rearrangement joins TRBV28 to TRBJ2-5; 8 bases match TRBD2. CDR1 is MDHEN and CDR2 is SYDVKM in the germline V gene. This CDR3 has 15 amino acids. The V gene end was trimmed by 6 bases and the J gene end by 2 bases; junction bases not matched to a gene: 8. The CDR3 nucleotides are TGTGCCAGCAGACGTACCGGGACTAGGCAAGAGACCCAGTACTTC. Translating it yields CASRRTGTRQETQYF.

J is TRBJ1-2 and V is TRBV20-1; D unclear. V lost 2 bases and J lost 0, with 7 bases in between. In germline, CDR1 is DFQATT, CDR2 SNEGSKA (reference sequence). The CDR3 is made up of 13 amino acids. The CDR3 protein is CSARKNSNYGYTF. As DNA, the CDR3 is TGCAGTGCTAGAAAGAATTCTAACTATGGCTACACCTTC.

The chain employs TRBV24-1 and TRBJ2-1; TRBD2 is a possible D gene (6 bases). CDR1 is KGHDR and CDR2 is SFDVKD in the germline V gene. V was trimmed by 9 bases and J by 7 bases, leaving 18 bases between them. The CDR3 extends over 14 amino acids. The CDR3 DNA sequence: TGTGCCACCCAGGACTGGAGGGGTTTAAATGAGCAGTTCTTC. Protein: CATQDWRGLNEQFF.

This sequence joins TRBV20-1 and TRBJ2-3; D is unclear. V was cut by 0 bases and J by 0 bases, with 13 bases left in between. The CDR3 length is 16 residues. The V gene's germline CDR1 is DFQATT and CDR2 SNEGSKA (reference sequence). The chain's CDR3 is CSARDGRSSSTDTQYF. CDR3 nucleotides: TGCAGTGCTAGAGATGGCCGATCCTCTAGCACAGATACGCAGTATTTT.

The chain couples TRBV20-1 to TRBJ2-6; D is perhaps TRBD1 (6 bases). The germline V and J ends were trimmed by 3 bases and 0 bases, with 9 bases remaining between them. The CDR3 runs to 15 residues. Germline lookup yields CDR1 DFQATT and CDR2 SNEGSKA (reference sequence). CDR3 sequence: CSASDRFSGANVLTF. The CDR3 bases are TGCAGTGCTAGTGACAGGTTCTCTGGGGCCAACGTCCTGACTTTC.

J is TRBJ2-7 and V is TRBV19; D unresolved. Trimming removed 3 bases at V and 0 bases at J, with 12 bases between. This CDR3 contains 15 residues. Germline V lookup: CDR1 LNHDA, CDR2 SQIVND (reference sequence). The CDR3 DNA sequence: TGTGCCAGTAGTATCGGTCTCGCTAGCTCCTACGAGCAGTACTTC. Translated: CASSIGLASSYEQYF. The variable domain in full, completed from reference TRBV19 and TRBJ2-7, reads DGGITQSPKYLFRKEGQNVTLSCEQNLNHDAMYWYRQDPGQGLRLIYYSQIVNDFQKGDIAEGYSVSREKKESFPLTVTSAQKNPTAFYLCASSIGLASSYEQYFGPGTRLTVT.

The chain recombines TRBV20-1 with TRBJ2-1; TRBD1 agrees at 9 bases. Trimming took 6 bases from V and 3 from J; bases not matched to a gene: 6. The CDR3 totals 14 residues. Looked up from germline, CDR1 is DFQATT and CDR2 is SNEGSKA (reference sequence). CDR3 in amino acids: CSARTGEDYNEQFF. The CDR3 DNA reads as TGCAGTGCCAGGACAGGGGAGGACTACAATGAGCAGTTCTTC.

The chain links TRBV5-1 to TRBJ1-1, with TRBD1 matching over 8 bases. Germline V CDR1 and CDR2: SGHRS, YFSETQ. J gave up 4 bases and V 5 bases, and 4 bases lay outside the gene matches. This CDR3 is built from 13 residues. This chain's CDR3 is CASRGQAGTEAFF. CDR3 nucleotide sequence: TGCGCCAGCAGGGGACAGGCGGGCACTGAAGCTTTCTTT.

This chain joins TRBV7-2 and TRBJ2-2; the match to TRBD1 covers 7 bases. The CDR3 covers 14 residues. Germline-derived CDR1 and CDR2 are SGHTA and FQGNSA. V trimming: 5 bases; J trimming: 6 bases; junction bases outside the gene matches: 6. The chain's CDR3 is CASSGRQGAGELFF. CDR3 nucleotide sequence: TGTGCCAGCAGCGGTCGACAGGGCGCCGGGGAGCTGTTTTTT. The full variable domain, completed using reference TRBV7-2 and TRBJ2-2, is GAGVSQSPSNKVTEKGKDVELRCDPISGHTALYWYRQSLGQGLEFLIYFQGNSAPDKSGLPSDRFSAERTGGSVSTLTIQRTQQEDSAVYLCASSGRQGAGELFFGEGSRLTVL.

The chain is built from TRBV19 and TRBJ2-7, with D unclear. This CDR3 is 16 amino acids long. V dropped 5 bases and J dropped 2 bases, with 19 bases sitting between them. The germline gives CDR1 LNHDA, CDR2 SQIVND (reference sequence). The CDR3 loop is CASSPDRRPNTYEQYF. The CDR3 region has the DNA TGTGCCAGTAGTCCCGATCGTAGGCCTAATACCTACGAGCAGTACTTC.

This clonotype occurred once. The rearrangement links TRBV6-1 to TRBJ2-7; possibly TRBD2 for D (5 bases). V lost 9 bases, J lost 3 bases, and 12 bases lay in between. The CDR3 loop spans 12 amino acids. Germline V gene data show CDR1 as MNHNS and CDR2 as SASEGT. In nucleotides, the CDR3 is TGTGCCAGTCGAGGGTTCGACTACGAGCAGTACTTC. As protein: CASRGFDYEQYF.

The V gene is TRBV28, the J gene TRBJ2-7, with D perhaps assigned TRBD1 or TRBD2 (5 bases each). Trimming shortened V by 3 bases and J by 5 bases, and 20 bases separated the two germline ends. The CDR3 runs 16 residues. Per germline, CDR1 MDHEN and CDR2 SYDVKM. The CDR3 here is CASSFSTGTVGHEQYF. CDR3 in DNA: TGTGCCAGCAGTTTTTCGACGGGGACGGTAGGGCACGAGCAGTACTTC.

CDR3 nucleotide sequence: TGTGCCAGCAGCTTAGCGATACTTGGCGGGAGGGGTGCTACAGATACGCAGTATTTT. Protein product: CASSLAILGGRGATDTQYF. V and J are TRBV7-2 and TRBJ2-3; TRBD2 aligns across 9 bases. The CDR3 runs to 19 residues. J lost 3 bases, V lost 0 bases, and 13 bases had no gene match. CDR1 SGHTA and CDR2 FQGNSA come from the germline V gene.

The gene calls are TRBV6-1 and TRBJ2-1; 7 bases are shared with TRBD2. The germline CDR1 and CDR2 sequences are MNHNS and SASEGT. After removal of 6 bases from V and 7 bases from J, the junction contained 12 bases not matched to a gene. The CDR3 extends over 15 amino acids. The CDR3 sequence: CASRDGGSRGNEQFF. The CDR3 DNA sequence: TGTGCCAGCAGGGACGGCGGGAGTCGGGGGAATGAGCAGTTCTTC.

The J gene is TRBJ2-1, the V gene TRBV18; 7 positions agree with TRBD1. V shed 2 bases and J 4 bases; nucleotides not matched to a gene: 5. Germline V CDR1 and CDR2: KGHSH, LQKENI. The CDR3 runs 15 residues. The CDR3 region is CASSPTGTAYNEQFF. The CDR3 nucleotides are TGTGCCAGCTCACCAACCGGGACAGCGTACAATGAGCAGTTCTTC.